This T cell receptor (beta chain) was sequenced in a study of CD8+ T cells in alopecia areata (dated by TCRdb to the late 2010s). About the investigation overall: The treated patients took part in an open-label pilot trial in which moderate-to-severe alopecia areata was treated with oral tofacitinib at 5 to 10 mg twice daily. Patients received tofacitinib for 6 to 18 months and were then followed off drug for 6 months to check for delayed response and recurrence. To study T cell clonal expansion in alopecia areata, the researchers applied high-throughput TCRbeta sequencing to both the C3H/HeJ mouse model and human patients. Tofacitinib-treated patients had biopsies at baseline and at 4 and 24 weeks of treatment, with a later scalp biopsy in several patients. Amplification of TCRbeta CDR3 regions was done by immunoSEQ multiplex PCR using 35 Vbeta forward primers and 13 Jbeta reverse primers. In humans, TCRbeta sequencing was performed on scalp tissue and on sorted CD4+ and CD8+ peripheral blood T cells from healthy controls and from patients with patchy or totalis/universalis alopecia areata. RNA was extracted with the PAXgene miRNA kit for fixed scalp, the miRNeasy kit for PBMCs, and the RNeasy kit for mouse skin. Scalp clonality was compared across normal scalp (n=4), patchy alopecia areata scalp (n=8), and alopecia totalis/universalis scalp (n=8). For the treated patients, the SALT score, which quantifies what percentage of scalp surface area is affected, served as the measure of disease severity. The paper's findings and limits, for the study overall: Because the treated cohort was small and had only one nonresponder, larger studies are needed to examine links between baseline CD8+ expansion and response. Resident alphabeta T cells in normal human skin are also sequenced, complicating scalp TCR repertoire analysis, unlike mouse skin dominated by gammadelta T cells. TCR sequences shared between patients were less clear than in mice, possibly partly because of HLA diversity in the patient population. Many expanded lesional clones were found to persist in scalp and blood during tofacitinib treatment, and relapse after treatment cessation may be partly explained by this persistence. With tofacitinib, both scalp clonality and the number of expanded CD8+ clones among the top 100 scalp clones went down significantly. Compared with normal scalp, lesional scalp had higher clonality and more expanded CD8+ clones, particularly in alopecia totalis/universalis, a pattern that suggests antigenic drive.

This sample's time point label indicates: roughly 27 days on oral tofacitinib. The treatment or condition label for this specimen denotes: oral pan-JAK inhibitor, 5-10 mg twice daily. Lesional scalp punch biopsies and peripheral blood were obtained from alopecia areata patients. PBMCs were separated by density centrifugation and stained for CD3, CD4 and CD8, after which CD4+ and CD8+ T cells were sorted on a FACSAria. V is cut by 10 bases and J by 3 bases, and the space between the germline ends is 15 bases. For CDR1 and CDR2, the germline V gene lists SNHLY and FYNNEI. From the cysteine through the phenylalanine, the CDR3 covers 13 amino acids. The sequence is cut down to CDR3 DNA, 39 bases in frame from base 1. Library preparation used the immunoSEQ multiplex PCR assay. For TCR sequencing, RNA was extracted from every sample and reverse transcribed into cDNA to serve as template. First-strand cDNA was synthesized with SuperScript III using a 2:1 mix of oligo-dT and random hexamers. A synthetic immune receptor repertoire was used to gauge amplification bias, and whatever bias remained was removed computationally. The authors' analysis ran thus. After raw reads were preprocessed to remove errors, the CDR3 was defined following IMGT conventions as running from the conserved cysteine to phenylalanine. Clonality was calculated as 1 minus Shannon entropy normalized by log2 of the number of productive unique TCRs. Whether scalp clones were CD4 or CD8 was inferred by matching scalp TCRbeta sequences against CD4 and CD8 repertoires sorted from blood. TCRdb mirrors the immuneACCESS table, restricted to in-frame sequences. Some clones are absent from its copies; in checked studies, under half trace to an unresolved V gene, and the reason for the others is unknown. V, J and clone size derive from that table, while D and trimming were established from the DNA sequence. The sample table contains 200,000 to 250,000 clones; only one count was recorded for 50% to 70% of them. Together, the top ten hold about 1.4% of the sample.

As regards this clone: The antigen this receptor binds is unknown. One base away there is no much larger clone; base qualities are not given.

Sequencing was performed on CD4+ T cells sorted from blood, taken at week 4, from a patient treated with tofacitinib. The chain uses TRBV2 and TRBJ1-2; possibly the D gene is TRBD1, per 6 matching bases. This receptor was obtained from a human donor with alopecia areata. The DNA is TGTGCCACGTACAGGGAGTGGGACTATGGCTACACCTTC. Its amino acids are CATYREWDYGYTF.